This record concerns one T cell receptor beta chain sequence. This clone was observed a few times. The antigen it binds to is not known. No base quality values were provided; no much bigger clone lies one nucleotide off. A FACSAria II was used to sort memory CD4+ T cells, defined as single viable CD3+CD4+CD8-CD45RO+ cells. To determine CMV serostatus, a Roche Elecsys assay was used that detects serum IgG against CMV pp150, pp28, p38 and p52. After thawing, total CD4+ T cells were enriched by positive selection with CD4 magnetic microbeads. The samples came from a separate study whose specific focus was interrogating the CD4+ T cell memory repertoire. Peripheral blood mononuclear cells were isolated and cryopreserved according to standard operating procedures, and serum was stored at -80 degrees C. Staining used CD3-PerCP (BW264/56), CD4-APC (RPA-T4), CD45RO-PE (UCHT1) and CD8-Pacific Orange (3B5) antibodies, with Sytox blue excluding non-viable cells.

The record originates from a study of memory CD4+ T cells and cytomegalovirus serostatus (dated by TCRdb to about 2019). With regard to the full study: The cohort included around 35 healthy adults from Belgium, of whom 9 were CMV seropositive and roughly 25 were CMV seronegative. The study sequenced CD4+ memory TCRbeta repertoires of a Belgian cohort with known cytomegalovirus serostatus to replicate a published TCR-based CMV serostatus classifier. Paper-wide results and their limitations: Only CD4+CD45RO+ memory cells were sequenced, in contrast to the original study, in which naive and memory CD4+ and CD8+ populations were covered. Of around 150 previously reported CMV-associated TCRbeta sequences, about 72 appeared in the CD4+ memory repertoires, each in one to five individuals. A median bootstrapped AUC of about 0.95 with a 95% CI of 0.76-1.00 was achieved on the Belgian cohort by the original-framework classifier. The results were interpreted as suggesting that the CMV-associated TCR signature is mostly present in the CD4+ memory repertoire. For predicting CMV serostatus, the median bootstrapped AUC was roughly 0.96 using the original framework and approximately 0.91 using a US-trained random forest.

The CDR3 numbers 17 residues from cysteine through phenylalanine. CDR3 DNA is the only sequence kept; it has 51 bases, read in frame from the first base. The germline ends are 15 bases apart after V is trimmed by 3 bases and J by 0 bases. Taken from the germline V gene, the CDR1 and CDR2 loops are MDHEN and SYDVKM. Genomic DNA was extracted from sorted cells with the Quick-DNA Microprep Kit. TCRbeta DNA was amplified with the immunoSEQ hsTCRbeta kit following the manufacturer's protocol. An Illumina MiSeq instrument was used to sequence the TCRbeta libraries. In the original analysis: After out-of-frame sequences were removed, 2,204,828 distinct TCRbeta sequences remained, averaging about 67,000 per individual. Two values were used to score each individual: the count of around 150 previously reported CMV-associated TCRbeta sequences and the total count of productive distinct TCRbeta sequences. A beta-binomial model was reimplemented in Python, and scikit-learn random forests with default parameters were trained on US cohort data. On the Belgian cohort, classifier performance was reported as the median AUC, along with percentile confidence intervals, across 10,000 bootstrap iterations. TCRdb limited this immuneACCESS table to in-frame rearrangements with V and J called. A share of clones is missing; checked studies link under half to unresolved V genes, and the rest is unexplained. V and J calls and clone size come straight from that table; D and trimming were deduced from the DNA. This sample has under 65,000 clones in its table, and 60% to 80% of those were observed once. The ten top clones hold 0.65% to 0.7% of the sample.

The sample consisted of memory CD4+ T cells from blood. Here the chain combines TRBV28 and TRBJ1-5; the D gene cannot be resolved reliably. The TCR originated in an adult in good health and CMV-seronegative. This receptor carries the CDR3 CASSFPDGIYSNQPQHF. The DNA reads TGTGCCAGCAGTTTCCCCGACGGGATTTATAGCAATCAGCCCCAGCATTTT.